Below are 17 T cell receptor beta chains sequenced from a single sample in a study of T cell changes during pregnancy in multiple sclerosis. Using immunoSEQ multiplex PCR, the repertoire was profiled, and TCRdb retains in-frame clones only, with some absent. The table shows 40,000 or so clones, with 91% occurring only once. Material: CD8+ T cells from peripheral blood mononuclear cells, obtained after pregnancy. The receptors originated from a female donor with multiple sclerosis, enrolled in a pregnancy study.

The rearrangement joins TRBV2 to TRBJ1-2; D is perhaps TRBD1 (6 bases). Germline lookup yields CDR1 SNHLY and CDR2 FYNNEI. The CDR3 sequence is 15 residues long. V dropped 7 bases and J dropped 4 bases, with 19 bases sitting between them. The CDR3 spells CASTEGAGGPYGYTF. The CDR3 DNA reads TGTGCCAGCACCGAAGGGGCGGGGGGGCCCTATGGCTACACCTTC. The whole variable domain, remainder taken from reference TRBV2 and TRBJ1-2, is EPEVTQTPSHQVTQMGQEVILRCVPISNHLYFYWYRQILGQKVEFLVSFYNNEISEKSEIFDDQFSVERPDGSNFTLKIRSTKLEDSAMYFCASTEGAGGPYGYTFGSGTRLTVV.

V is TRBV28 and J is TRBJ1-1; no definite D call. Trimming removed 7 bases from V and 7 bases from J, with 13 bases in between. The CDR3 extends over 12 amino acids. CDR1 MDHEN and CDR2 SYDVKM come from the germline V gene. The CDR3 sequence is CASTRRINEAFF. In DNA, the CDR3 is TGTGCCAGCACCCGGAGGATCAATGAAGCTTTCTTT.

V usage is TRBV4-1 and J usage is TRBJ2-1, with 8 bases matching TRBD2. V trimming: 0 bases; J trimming: 8 bases; junction bases outside the gene matches: 12. This CDR3 region has 17 residues. Germline V gene sequence: CDR1 MGHRA, CDR2 YSYEKL. The CDR3 nucleotides read TGCGCCAGCAGCCAAGATCTTGGGGCGGGAGGTATGGATGAGCAGTTCTTC. Translation: CASSQDLGAGGMDEQFF.

The gene calls are TRBV9 and TRBJ1-4, with TRBD1 identical over 7 bases. The CDR3 runs 14 residues. Germline trimming cut 0 bases from V and 7 bases from J; bases unmatched to any gene: 3. Germline V gene lookup returns CDR1 SGDLS and CDR2 YYNGEE. The CDR3 is CASSVAGGGEKLFF. The CDR3 bases are TGTGCCAGCAGCGTAGCAGGGGGAGGTGAAAAACTGTTTTTT.

The chain is built from TRBV18 and TRBJ2-5; 7 bases align to TRBD2. After removal of 3 bases from V and 4 bases from J, the junction contained 5 bases not matched to a gene. This CDR3 has 14 amino acids. Germline CDR1 and CDR2: KGHSH and LQKENI. The CDR3 sequence is CASSPLGRGETQYF. The DNA of the CDR3 is TGTGCCAGCTCACCCCTGGGGAGGGGAGAGACCCAGTACTTC.

The chain carries TRBV7-9 and TRBJ2-3, with 16 positions matching TRBD2. There are 18 residues in the CDR3. The germline V gene has CDR1 SEHNR and CDR2 FQNEAQ (reference sequence). CDR3 loop: CVLQRSGTSGGDTDTQYF. DNA for the CDR3: TGTGTTCTCCAGCGATCCGGGACTAGCGGGGGGGACACAGATACGCAGTATTTT.

In this sample, this clone turned up once. V usage is TRBV7-9 and J usage is TRBJ2-5; TRBD2 matches at 16 bases. Losses at the gene ends were 4 bases for V and 0 bases for J; bases not matched to a gene: 8. This CDR3 is built from 19 residues. Germline V CDR1 and CDR2: SEHNR, FQNEAQ (reference sequence). The CDR3 protein is CASSSEGLAGGRYQETQYF. For the CDR3, the DNA is TGTGCCAGCAGCTCCGAGGGACTAGCGGGGGGGCGGTACCAAGAGACCCAGTACTTC. Together with reference TRBV7-9 and TRBJ2-5, the CDR3 gives the full variable domain: DTGVSQNPRHKITKRGQNVTFRCDPISEHNRLYWYRQTLGQGPEFLTYFQNEAQLEKSRLLSDRFSAERPKGSFSTLEIQRTEQGDSAMYLCASSSEGLAGGRYQETQYFGPGTRLLVL.

This clone was picked up a small number of times. The chain couples TRBV9 to TRBJ2-3; TRBD2 agrees at 8 bases. V dropped 6 bases and J dropped 4; count of bases not matched to a gene: 10. The CDR3 has 15 residues. Germline V gives CDR1 SGDLS, CDR2 YYNGEE. CDR3 DNA: TGTGCCAGCACCAAAGCCGGGCGGGGGGCAGATACGCAGTATTTT. Amino acids: CASTKAGRGADTQYF.

The chain recombines TRBV9 with TRBJ2-1, with 16 bases matching TRBD2. The CDR3 runs to 17 residues. Germline CDR1 reads SGDLS; CDR2 reads YYNGEE. The trim removed 2 bases at V and 8 bases at J, leaving 7 bases unmatched. This CDR3 reads CASSVGTSGRESDEQFF. CDR3 DNA sequence: TGTGCCAGCAGCGTCGGGACTAGCGGGAGGGAGAGCGATGAGCAGTTCTTC. The whole variable domain, filled in from reference TRBV9 and TRBJ2-1, reads DSGVTQTPKHLITATGQRVTLRCSPRSGDLSVYWYQQSLDQGLQFLIQYYNGEERAKGNILERFSAQQFPDLHSELNLSSLELGDSALYFCASSVGTSGRESDEQFFGPGTRLTVL.

V is TRBV27 and J is TRBJ2-5, with TRBD2 matching over 9 bases. Germline V lookup: CDR1 MNHEY, CDR2 SMNVEV (reference sequence). CDR3 length equals 16 residues. The trim removed 5 bases at V and 2 bases at J, leaving 9 bases unmatched. The CDR3 here is CASSPPGGRGQETQYF. The CDR3 bases are TGTGCCAGCAGTCCTCCTGGCGGGAGGGGTCAAGAGACCCAGTACTTC.

The chain is built from TRBV5-8 and TRBJ2-1; D unclear. The CDR3 length is 16 residues. Germline V gene lookup returns CDR1 SGHTS and CDR2 YDEGEE. Trimming cost V 0 bases and J 0 bases, with 10 bases left between them. CDR3 nucleotide sequence: TGTGCCAGCAGCTTGGACCGCCTGAGCTCCTACAATGAGCAGTTCTTC. Amino acid sequence: CASSLDRLSSYNEQFF. Variable domain in full (rest from reference TRBV5-8 and TRBJ2-1): EAGVTQSPTHLIKTRGQQATLRCSPISGHTSVYWYQQALGLGLQFLLWYDEGEERNRGNFPPRFSGRQFPNYSSELNVNALELEDSALYLCASSLDRLSSYNEQFFGPGTRLTVL.

This clone was seen a handful of times. This chain links TRBV5-4 with TRBJ2-2; 13 nucleotides align to TRBD2. CDR1 and CDR2 from the germline V gene are SGHNT and YYREEE (reference sequence). V shed 0 bases, J shed 3 bases, and the junction held 5 bases outside the gene matches. The CDR3 is 18 residues long. CDR3 amino acids: CASSLGLAGGIDTGELFF. In DNA, the CDR3 is TGTGCCAGCAGCTTGGGACTAGCGGGAGGTATCGACACCGGGGAGCTGTTTTTT.

The chain uses TRBV28 and TRBJ2-3; D is perhaps TRBD2 (6 bases). CDR1 is MDHEN, CDR2 SYDVKM, per germline. The CDR3 is 18 amino acids. Trimming cost V 6 bases and J 2 bases, with 24 bases left between them. This chain's CDR3 is CASRSGGLPHEITDTQYF. The CDR3 DNA sequence: TGTGCCAGCAGGTCCGGGGGACTCCCCCATGAAATCACAGATACGCAGTATTTT.

The V call is TRBV15, the J call TRBJ2-1, with 8 nucleotides matching TRBD2. The CDR3 sequence is 15 residues long. The germline V gene has CDR1 LNHNV and CDR2 YYDKDF (reference sequence). With V trimmed by 1 base and J by 6 bases, 5 bases remained unmatched. CDR3 amino acids: CATSRAGGPVNEQFF. The DNA for the CDR3 is TGTGCCACCAGCAGAGCGGGGGGGCCAGTCAATGAGCAGTTCTTC.

The rearrangement links TRBV18 to TRBJ2-4; 9 nucleotides line up with TRBD1. Germline CDR1 KGHSH, CDR2 LQKENI. The CDR3 extends over 18 amino acids. The V gene end was trimmed by 5 bases and the J gene end by 1 base; junction bases not matched to a gene: 12. CDR3 nucleotide sequence: TGTGCCAGCTCAAAGTTCGACGAAGGACAGGGGGCCAAAAACATTCAGTACTTC. Amino acid sequence: CASSKFDEGQGAKNIQYF.

The genes are TRBV27 and TRBJ2-2; D unclear. The CDR3 is made up of 12 amino acids. V shed 5 bases and J shed 6 bases, with 7 bases lying between them. CDR1 is MNHEY and CDR2 is SMNVEV in the germline V gene (reference sequence). CDR3 DNA sequence: TGTGCCAGCAGTGAATCGGCCGGGGAGCTGTTTTTT. It is translated as CASSESAGELFF.

This sequence joins TRBV7-8 and TRBJ1-5; D perhaps matches TRBD1 (6 bases). V was pared by 5 bases and J by 3 bases, with 11 bases between. Germline V CDR1 and CDR2: SGHVS, FQNEAQ. The CDR3 runs 14 residues. CDR3 in DNA: TGTGCCAGCAGCGGGGGGGGCTTCAATCAGCCCCAGCATTTT. Its translation is CASSGGGFNQPQHF.